This TCR beta chain was captured in a study of T cells in Graves' hyperthyroidism and ophthalmopathy. Trimming removed 1 base at V and 1 base at J, with 7 bases between. This CDR3 has 14 amino acids. CDR1 and CDR2 (germline): MNHEY, SVGAGI. TCR beta CDR3 sequences were amplified from RNA transcripts. With the HTBI primer set, the TCR CDR3 went through a first round of RT-PCR. TCRdb fed the multiplex PCR reads into MiXCR, producing one record per CDR3 protein. The repertoire includes about 330,000 distinct CDR3 sequences, roughly 13% of them detected once, and roughly 35% sits in the top ten. This clonotype was seen more than once but under ten times. Together with thyroid ultrasound, orbital computed tomography, serum thyroxine and TRAb, clinical symptoms were used for diagnoses.

V usage is TRBV6-5 and J usage is TRBJ1-1, with unresolved D. The sequenced sample consisted of blood. The clonotype was recovered from a woman between 35 and 50 years old with Graves' ophthalmopathy. Written as DNA, the CDR3 is TGTGCCAGCAGTTACTTCGGCCCGAACACTGAAGCTTTCTTT. It specifies CASSYFGPNTEAFF.